This T cell receptor beta chain was recorded in a study of cytomegalovirus exposure and HLA in healthy donors. Study as a whole: Earlier work reported 110 million or so unique TCR beta sequences from approximately 180 million T cells.

Donors showed nominal health when sampled, although they likely had unrecorded immune exposures. On this clone: Its antigen is not known.

Germline V CDR1 and CDR2: MNHNS, SASEGT. J was trimmed by 7 bases and V by 11 bases; bases with no gene match: 11. The length of the CDR3 is 14 residues. General study findings and limits: Across donors, most TCRs were seen rarely, yet some public ones were widespread. Among the most significant clusters, several appeared linked to common viral pathogens in a later analysis.

PCR was performed using 60 Vbeta and 13 Jbeta primers. Sequenced by immunoSEQ multiplex PCR; TCRdb stores in-frame clones only, minus some. The profile shows roughly 100,000 clones, more than 9.5% of them singletons. This rearrangement joins TRBV6-1 to TRBJ1-6; TRBD1 matches 7 bases. Source material: PBMCs. The clonotype originates from a man aged 35-49 years in good health and CMV-seropositive. The CDR3 region is CAGKGGTDNSPLHF. The CDR3 DNA is TGTGCCGGTAAAGGGGGGACAGACAATTCACCCCTCCACTTT.